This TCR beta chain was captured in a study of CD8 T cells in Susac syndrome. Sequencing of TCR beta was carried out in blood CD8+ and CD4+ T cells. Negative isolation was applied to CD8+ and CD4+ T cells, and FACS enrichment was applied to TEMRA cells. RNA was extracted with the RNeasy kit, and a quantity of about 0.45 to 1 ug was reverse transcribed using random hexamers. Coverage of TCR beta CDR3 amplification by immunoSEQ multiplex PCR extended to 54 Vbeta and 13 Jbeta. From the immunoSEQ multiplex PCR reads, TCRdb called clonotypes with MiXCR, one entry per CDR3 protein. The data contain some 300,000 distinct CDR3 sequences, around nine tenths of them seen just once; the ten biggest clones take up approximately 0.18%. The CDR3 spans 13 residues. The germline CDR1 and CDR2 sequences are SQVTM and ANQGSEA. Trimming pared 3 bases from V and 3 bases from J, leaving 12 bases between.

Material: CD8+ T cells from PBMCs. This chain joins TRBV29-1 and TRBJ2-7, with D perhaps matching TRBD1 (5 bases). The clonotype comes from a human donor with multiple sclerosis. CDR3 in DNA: TGCAGCGTTGACGGTACAGGCGTCTACGAGCAGTACTTC. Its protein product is CSVDGTGVYEQYF.